What follows are 27 T cell receptor beta chains derived from one specimen sequenced in a study of regulatory T cells in long-lasting Graves disease. Construction of TCR beta libraries relied on iRepertoire HTBI primers and on Arm-PCR targeting CDR3 regions. One entry per CDR3 protein results from TCRdb running MiXCR on the multiplex PCR reads. The table lists roughly 360,000 distinct CDR3 sequences, about 10% of them singletons. Time point noted: newly diagnosed GD, antithyroid drugs for less than 3 months. PBMCs were the source of the RNA used for TCR sequencing. These data were likewise used in another study, on T cells in Graves' hyperthyroidism and ophthalmopathy.

This material consisted of peripheral blood mononuclear cells (PBMCs), taken at new diagnosis, from a patient treated with antithyroid drugs. These receptors all come from a woman between 18 and 29 years old with Graves disease.

This clonotype was detected many times. The rearrangement links TRBV12-3 or TRBV12-4 to TRBJ1-2; D unclear. V lost 2 bases and J lost 8, with 9 bases in between. The CDR3 is made up of 12 amino acids. For the CDR3, the DNA is TGTGCCAGCAGTTTACGAGGATCCGGCTACACCTTC. Translation gives CASSLRGSGYTF.

This clonotype was found many times. The chain is built from TRBV7-3 and TRBJ2-5; 7 nucleotides line up with TRBD2. J was trimmed by 4 bases and V by 5 bases; bases with no gene match: 7. Germline V gene lookup returns CDR1 SGHTA and CDR2 FQGTGA. The CDR3 totals 14 residues. CDR3: CASSPMGGGETQYF. The CDR3 coding sequence is TGTGCCAGCAGCCCCATGGGGGGGGGAGAGACCCAGTACTTC.

This clonotype came up a few times. The gene calls are TRBV29-1 and TRBJ2-5; D ambiguous. CDR3 size: 10 residues. Germline V gives CDR1 SQVTM, CDR2 ANQGSEA. Trimming pared 7 bases from V and 5 bases from J, leaving 8 bases between. CDR3 protein: CSGKTETQYF. The CDR3 nucleotides read TGCAGCGGTAAGACGGAGACCCAGTACTTC.

The table lists this clonotype with a count of one. This may stem from a read error, because a much larger clone lies one nucleotide away. The chain employs TRBV6-2 or TRBV6-3 and TRBJ2-1; 14 nucleotides match TRBD2. The CDR3 extends over 17 amino acids. Trimming took 5 bases from V and 8 from J; bases not matched to a gene: 11. Germline V gene data show CDR1 as MNHEY and CDR2 as SVGEGT. The CDR3 sequence: CASSDSGTSGSLDEQFF. In nucleotides, the CDR3 is TGTGCCAGCAGTGATTCCGGGACTAGCGGGAGTCTGGATGAGCAGTTCTTC.

The V and J genes are TRBV6-2 or TRBV6-3 and TRBJ2-7; D assignment may be TRBD1 or TRBD2 (5 bases each). The CDR3 totals 13 residues. The germline CDR1 and CDR2 sequences are MNHEY and SVGEGT. V gave up 11 bases and J gave up 2 bases, with 16 bases separating them. The CDR3 loop is CAYIGANTYEQYF. CDR3 DNA sequence: TGTGCCTATATCGGGGCGAATACCTACGAGCAGTACTTC.

The chain uses TRBV27 and TRBJ2-7; D might be TRBD2 (5 bases). The CDR3 loop spans 16 amino acids. V lost 2 bases and J lost 0, with 14 bases in between. CDR1 and CDR2 (germline): MNHEY, SMNVEV (reference sequence). CDR3 nucleotides: TGTGCCAGCAGTTTAAGTCTGAAGCGGAGCTCCTACGAGCAGTACTTC. It is translated as CASSLSLKRSSYEQYF.

The chain joins TRBV28 to TRBJ2-5; the match to TRBD2 covers 8 bases. Germline CDR1 MDHEN, CDR2 SYDVKM. The V gene end was trimmed by 5 bases and the J gene end by 0 bases; junction bases not matched to a gene: 8. This CDR3 spans 16 amino acids. The DNA of the CDR3 is TGTGCCAGCAGTCCATCCAGCGGGGGCTACCAAGAGACCCAGTACTTC. This sequence encodes CASSPSSGGYQETQYF.

The chain recombines TRBV19 with TRBJ1-3; tentatively, D is TRBD1 (6 bases). Trimming shortened V by 7 bases and J by 4 bases, and 17 bases separated the two germline ends. There are 15 residues in the CDR3. The germline gives CDR1 LNHDA, CDR2 SQIVND (reference sequence). The CDR3 spells CASKGLDRVGNTIYF. CDR3 bases: TGTGCCAGTAAGGGGTTGGACAGAGTCGGAAACACCATATATTTT.

This clonotype was observed a few times. V usage is TRBV10-3 and J usage is TRBJ1-2, with D perhaps matching TRBD1 (5 bases). V gave up 3 bases and J gave up 4 bases, with 12 bases separating them. The germline gives CDR1 ENHRY, CDR2 SYGVKD. The CDR3 contains 14 residues. As DNA, the CDR3 is TGTGCCATCAGTGATTTAGGGGACTTCTATGGCTACACCTTC. Translated, it gives CAISDLGDFYGYTF.

This clonotype was found many times. The chain employs TRBV28 and TRBJ2-7, with 7 bases that match TRBD2. The CDR3 consists of 15 residues. Germline V CDR1 and CDR2: MDHEN, SYDVKM. The junction had 6 bases not matched to a gene; V was cut back by 2 bases and J by 2 bases. The CDR3 reads CASSLVRAGAYEQYF. CDR3 coding DNA: TGTGCCAGCAGTTTAGTTCGGGCGGGAGCCTACGAGCAGTACTTC. Supplemented by reference TRBV28 and TRBJ2-7, the full variable domain reads DVKVTQSSRYLVKRTGEKVFLECVQDMDHENMFWYRQDPGLGLRLIYFSYDVKMKEKGDIPEGYSVSREKKERFSLILESASTNQTSMYLCASSLVRAGAYEQYFGPGTRLTVT.

This clonotype was seen at least ten times. The chain joins TRBV9 to TRBJ2-6; 8 bases are shared with TRBD1. This CDR3 has 17 residues. V lost 0 bases, J lost 0 bases, and 2 bases stayed unmatched. In germline, CDR1 is SGDLS, CDR2 YYNGEE. Here the CDR3 reads CASSVVGQGSGANVLTF. CDR3 nucleotides: TGTGCCAGCAGCGTAGTAGGACAGGGCTCTGGGGCCAACGTCCTGACTTTC.

This clonotype was observed many times. The rearrangement joins TRBV6-2 or TRBV6-3 to TRBJ1-2; D is undetermined. CDR1 and CDR2 from the germline V gene are MNHEY and SVGEGT. The CDR3 runs 14 residues. V lost 0 bases and J 10 bases, leaving 15 bases between the germline ends. The CDR3 is CASSYSMAASIYTF. In nucleotides, the CDR3 is TGTGCCAGCAGTTACTCGATGGCGGCCTCCATCTACACCTTC.

As to this clonotype: This clone may be a read error of a much larger clone one base away. This rearrangement joins TRBV15 to TRBJ2-7; 8 nucleotides line up with TRBD1. This CDR3 contains 15 residues. Germline CDR1 LNHNV, CDR2 YYDKDF (reference sequence). DNA of the CDR3: TGTGTCACCAGCAGAGATCGACAGGGGATCGTCGAGCAGTACTTC. It translates to CVTSRDRQGIVEQYF.

This clonotype has ten or more counts. The chain employs TRBV12-5 and TRBJ2-1; no firm D call. There are 12 residues in the CDR3. Per the germline V gene, CDR1 is LGHNT and CDR2 is FRNRAP. V lost 6 bases, J lost 8 bases, and 11 bases lay in between. CDR3 sequence (DNA): TGTGCTAGTGGAGGCACTCTGGATGAGCAGTTCTTC. As protein: CASGGTLDEQFF.

This clonotype was recorded at least ten times. The gene calls are TRBV6-2 or TRBV6-3 and TRBJ2-4; 8 nucleotides match TRBD2. Germline CDR1 reads MNHEY; CDR2 reads SVGEGT. The V and J ends lost 6 bases and 0 bases, in that order; junction bases with no gene match: 16. The CDR3 sequence is 19 residues long. The CDR3: CASSPGRGRRGLAKNIQYF. The CDR3 region has the DNA TGTGCCAGCAGCCCCGGCCGCGGGAGGAGGGGTCTAGCCAAAAACATTCAGTACTTC.

There are many counts of this clonotype. The gene calls are TRBV27 and TRBJ2-5, with TRBD2 matching over 7 bases. Germline CDR1 reads MNHEY; CDR2 reads SMNVEV (reference sequence). This CDR3 comprises 17 residues. V was clipped by 5 bases and J by 1 base; unmatched bases: 13. CDR3 in DNA: TGTGCCAGCAGTCCCGCGTCGGGGGGTTCCCTCCAAGAGACCCAGTACTTC. It specifies CASSPASGGSLQETQYF.

This clonotype was counted many times. The chain couples TRBV24-1 to TRBJ2-3; 8 nucleotides align to TRBD2. CDR1 is KGHDR and CDR2 is SFDVKD in the germline V gene. This CDR3 is built from 17 residues. J gave up 4 bases and V 2 bases, and 10 bases lay outside the gene matches. The CDR3 sequence: CATSDSRLAGGSDTQYF. In DNA, the CDR3 is TGTGCCACCAGTGATTCCCGACTGGCGGGAGGCTCAGATACGCAGTATTTT.

The chain uses TRBV6-2 or TRBV6-3 and TRBJ2-7, with 7 bases lining up with TRBD2. The CDR3 spans 13 residues. With 5 bases clipped from V and 4 bases from J, the junction kept 5 bases outside the gene matches. CDR1 and CDR2 from the germline V gene are MNHEY and SVGEGT. CDR3 nucleotide sequence: TGTGCCAGCAGTACCGGGAGGAGATACGAGCAGTACGTC. Translated, it gives CASSTGRRYEQYV.

This clonotype has a handful of counts. The genes are TRBV7-2 and TRBJ1-6, with no clear D. This CDR3 has 13 residues. The V and J ends lost 5 bases and 5 bases respectively, with 7 bases between them. CDR1 and CDR2 from the germline V gene are SGHTA and FQGNSA. The chain's CDR3 is CASSHGDNSPLHF. The CDR3 nucleotides are TGTGCCAGCAGCCATGGGGATAATTCACCCCTCCACTTT. Drawing the rest from reference TRBV7-2 and TRBJ1-6, the complete variable domain is GAGVSQSPSNKVTEKGKDVELRCDPISGHTALYWYRQSLGQGLEFLIYFQGNSAPDKSGLPSDRFSAERTGGSVSTLTIQRTQQEDSAVYLCASSHGDNSPLHFGNGTRLTVT.

This clonotype was seen ten or more times. The CDR3 DNA sequence: TGCAGTGCTAGTCCAGGAGGCTCCCCCTATGGCTACACCTTC. Its translation is CSASPGGSPYGYTF. The rearrangement joins TRBV20-1 to TRBJ1-2; no clear D gene. Trimming took off 3 bases at V and 4 bases at J, with 15 bases between the two ends. The CDR3 runs to 14 residues. The germline CDR1 and CDR2 sequences are DFQATT and SNEGSKA (reference sequence).

At least ten counts were recorded for this clonotype. The V call is TRBV24-1, the J call TRBJ2-5; 11 nucleotides agree with TRBD2. There are 15 residues in the CDR3. The junction had 4 bases not matched to a gene; V was cut back by 1 base and J by 7 bases. Germline CDR1 and CDR2: KGHDR and SFDVKD. The CDR3 here is CATSDFTSGRRTQYF. The CDR3 nucleotides are TGTGCCACCAGTGATTTTACTAGCGGGAGACGGACCCAGTACTTC.

This clonotype was detected ten times or more. The rearrangement joins TRBV6-2 or TRBV6-3 to TRBJ2-1; 10 bases fit TRBD2. Germline loops: CDR1 MNHEY, CDR2 SVGEGT. Trimming removed 0 bases from V and 8 bases from J; junction bases left unmatched: 10. The CDR3 loop spans 17 amino acids. The CDR3 sequence is CASSYSFGVAGGHEQFF. For the CDR3, the DNA is TGTGCCAGCAGTTACTCGTTCGGGGTAGCGGGAGGCCATGAGCAGTTCTTC.

This clonotype was seen only once. A read error may be the cause here, since a much bigger clone is one base away. V gene TRBV29-1 combines with J gene TRBJ2-1; possibly TRBD2 for D (5 bases). CDR3 length equals 12 residues. Germline loops: CDR1 SQVTM, CDR2 ANQGSEA. V was shortened by 4 bases and J by 8 bases, with 12 bases between the two germline ends. The CDR3 DNA reads as TGCAGCGTTGTTTCTAGCCTCGATGAGCAGTTCTTC. This codes for CSVVSSLDEQFF.

The table lists this clonotype with many counts. The chain employs TRBV6-1 and TRBJ1-5; 7 bases match TRBD1. Germline V gene data show CDR1 as MNHNS and CDR2 as SASEGT. The V segment lost 6 bases and the J segment 6 bases; nucleotides outside the gene matches: 8. This CDR3 comprises 14 residues. CDR3 bases: TGTGCCAGCAGAAATCGACAGGGTAGTCAGCCCCAGCATTTT. This sequence encodes CASRNRQGSQPQHF.

This clonotype was seen many times. The chain joins TRBV4-3 to TRBJ2-5; D is perhaps TRBD1 or TRBD2 (6 bases each). This CDR3 has 14 residues. Germline CDR1 and CDR2: LGHNA and YSLEER. Trimming stripped 1 base from V and 5 bases from J, with 11 bases between. This chain's CDR3 is CASSQVGGLETQYF. The CDR3, as DNA: TGCGCCAGCAGCCAAGTAGGGGGGCTTGAGACCCAGTACTTC.

This clonotype was seen ten or more times. The gene calls are TRBV27 and TRBJ1-6; TRBD1 is a possible D gene (5 bases). CDR3 length: 14 residues. Germline assignment: CDR1 MNHEY and CDR2 SMNVEV (reference sequence). Trimming pared 4 bases from V and 8 bases from J, leaving 12 bases between. CDR3 loop: CASSWGVMDSPLHF. In DNA, the CDR3 is TGTGCCAGCAGTTGGGGGGTGATGGATTCACCCCTCCACTTT.

This clonotype was seen only a few times. This rearrangement joins TRBV11-2 to TRBJ2-7; weak D call: TRBD2 (6 bases). The V gene's germline CDR1 is SGHAT and CDR2 FQNNGV. The CDR3 runs to 17 residues. Trimming stripped 4 bases from V and 2 bases from J, with 21 bases between. Written as DNA, the CDR3 is TGTGCCAGCAGCTCCCGACCGCGGGGACTCCCACCCTACGAGCAGTACTTC. This codes for CASSSRPRGLPPYEQYF.